A selection of T cell receptor beta chains follows, all from one sample in a study of CD8 T cells in Susac syndrome. In TCRdb, the immunoSEQ multiplex PCR reads were re-called with MiXCR into one record per CDR3 protein. This table has about 80,000 distinct CDR3 sequences, around nine tenths appearing once. The sequenced sample consisted of CD8+ T cells from PBMCs. Receptor source: a human donor with multiple sclerosis. Each CDR3 is given with its conserved first and last residue. Each record gives: clone size, V gene, D gene, J gene, CDR3 protein, CDR3 DNA. A D gene is named only where the DNA matches it firmly. Size is stated for part of the rows, as once, few or many counts, or as a class when the clone is expanded.

>.|TRBV9|.|TRBJ2-1
CASSPQTGVNYNEQFF
TGTGCCAGCAGCCCTCAGACAGGAGTCAACTACAATGAGCAGTTCTTC
>.|TRBV9|TRBD2|TRBJ2-2
CANSSRTSGSTGELFF
TGTGCCAACAGCTCGCGGACTAGCGGGAGTACCGGGGAGCTGTTTTTT
>.|TRBV3-1|.|TRBJ2-2
CASSQEMGGTGELFF
TGTGCCAGCAGCCAAGAAATGGGCGGCACCGGGGAGCTGTTTTTT
>.|TRBV12-5|.|TRBJ2-3
CASGLSLDTQYF
TGTGCTAGTGGTCTCTCCTTGGATACGCAGTATTTT
>once|TRBV5-6|.|TRBJ2-2
CASSLDGYGELFF
TGTGCCAGCAGCTTGGATGGGTACGGGGAGCTGTTTTTT
>.|TRBV12-5|.|TRBJ2-1
CASGLNVGFYNEQFF
TGTGCTAGTGGTTTGAACGTCGGTTTCTACAATGAGCAGTTCTTC
>.|TRBV27|.|TRBJ2-5
CASSPVRLQETQYF
TGTGCCAGCAGTCCCGTCCGACTGCAAGAGACCCAGTACTTC
>once|TRBV19|.|TRBJ1-5
CASSIGAGLVPQHF
TGTGCCAGTAGTATAGGAGCGGGGCTGGTCCCCCAGCATTTT
>once|TRBV13|.|TRBJ1-1
CASSAGSLNTEAFF
TGTGCCAGCAGCGCAGGGTCATTGAACACTGAAGCTTTCTTT
>.|TRBV3-1|.|TRBJ1-2
CASSSPGYNYGYTF
TGTGCCAGCAGCAGCCCAGGATACAACTATGGCTACACCTTC
>.|TRBV28|.|TRBJ1-1
CASRVRGANTEAFF
TGTGCCTCTAGAGTACGGGGGGCGAACACTGAAGCTTTCTTT
>.|TRBV20-1|TRBD1|TRBJ2-7
CSALTEGWTGSPYEQYF
TGCAGTGCTCTCACAGAGGGCTGGACAGGGAGCCCCTACGAGCAGTACTTC
>.|TRBV24-1|TRBD2|TRBJ2-3
CATSDVQRGLTDTQYF
TGTGCCACCAGTGACGTACAGCGGGGGCTAACAGATACGCAGTATTTT
>.|TRBV2|.|TRBJ1-2
CASSDGEGIRVYGYTF
TGTGCCAGCAGTGACGGGGAGGGGATCCGGGTCTATGGCTACACCTTC
>.|TRBV12-3/TRBV12-4|.|TRBJ1-2
CASWTSNYGYTF
TGTGCCAGCTGGACCTCTAACTATGGCTACACCTTC
>once|TRBV5-4|TRBD1|TRBJ2-7
CASSGGQGTYEQYF
TGTGCCAGCAGCGGGGGACAGGGGACCTACGAGCAGTACTTC
>.|TRBV4-3|.|TRBJ2-3
CASSQDLYVRTDTQYF
TGCGCCAGCAGCCAAGATCTGTACGTTCGCACAGATACGCAGTATTTT
>.|TRBV2|.|TRBJ1-5
CASRAGWATDQPQHF
TGTGCCAGCAGGGCAGGGTGGGCAACGGATCAGCCCCAGCATTTT
>few|TRBV6-5|.|TRBJ2-7
CASSYARGGDEQYF
TGTGCCAGCAGTTACGCACGAGGGGGAGACGAGCAGTACTTC
>.|TRBV6-2/TRBV6-3|TRBD2|TRBJ2-7
CASSPKREGSYEQYF
TGTGCCAGCAGTCCCAAGCGGGAGGGCTCCTACGAGCAGTACTTC
>.|TRBV11-2|.|TRBJ2-7
CASSPFGGVASTAHYEQYF
TGTGCCAGCAGCCCCTTTGGAGGGGTAGCGAGCACGGCCCACTACGAGCAGTACTTC
>once|TRBV2|.|TRBJ1-3
CASSDWGLRGNTIYF
TGTGCCAGCAGTGATTGGGGGCTGAGGGGAAACACCATATATTTT
>.|TRBV27|TRBD1|TRBJ1-5
CASKPGTGINQPQHF
TGTGCCAGCAAACCCGGGACAGGGATCAATCAGCCCCAGCATTTT
>.|TRBV7-9|.|TRBJ1-5
CASSPIPGGPNQPQHF
TGTGCCAGCAGCCCAATCCCTGGGGGCCCGAATCAGCCCCAGCATTTT
>.|TRBV10-2|.|TRBJ2-1
CASSVQGFYNEQFF
TGCGCCAGCAGTGTGCAGGGATTCTACAATGAGCAGTTCTTC
>.|TRBV7-9|TRBD1|TRBJ2-3
CASSYRDRSTDTQYF
TGTGCCAGCAGCTATCGGGACAGGAGCACAGATACGCAGTATTTT
>.|TRBV9|.|TRBJ1-1
CASSPRSGVNTEAFF
TGTGCCAGCAGCCCCCGATCGGGGGTGAACACTGAAGCTTTCTTT
>.|TRBV4-2|.|TRBJ2-7
CASSQDATATYEQYF
TGTGCCAGCAGCCAAGACGCGACAGCGACTTACGAGCAGTACTTC
>.|TRBV19|.|TRBJ2-6
CASSIPGGYSGANVLTF
TGTGCCAGTAGTATTCCAGGGGGGTACTCTGGGGCCAACGTCCTGACTTTC
>.|TRBV3-1|TRBD1|TRBJ2-7
CASSPKGQGSYEQYF
TGTGCCAGCAGCCCAAAAGGACAGGGTTCCTACGAGCAGTACTTC
>.|TRBV19|TRBD1|TRBJ2-7
CASSAAHLGQGGYEQYF
TGTGCCAGTAGTGCCGCCCATCTGGGACAGGGGGGCTACGAGCAGTACTTC